The 8 T cell receptor beta chains below come from one sample, sequenced in a study of blood T cell repertoires in COVID-19. Sequencing was performed with immunoSEQ multiplex PCR; in TCRdb, only in-frame clones are kept and a portion is missing. This sample yields approximately 75,000 clones, of which about 70% are seen a single time; around 30% belongs to the top ten. Sample: peripheral blood. Receptors were obtained from a woman of 80 years or more with active or convalescent COVID-19.

This chain links TRBV5-4 with TRBJ1-1; 8 positions match TRBD1. This CDR3 has 13 amino acids. In germline, CDR1 is SGHNT, CDR2 YYREEE (reference sequence). J gave up 6 bases and V 4 bases, and 5 bases lay outside the gene matches. The CDR3 nucleotides are TGTGCCAGCAGCGCGGACAGGGATGCTGAAGCTTTCTTT. Encoded protein: CASSADRDAEAFF.

This clone was observed a single time. This chain links TRBV7-9 with TRBJ2-3, with 7 bases matching TRBD2. This CDR3 has 15 residues. CDR1 is SEHNR and CDR2 is FQNEAQ in the germline V gene (reference sequence). Trimming cost V 1 base and J 5 bases; bases outside gene matches: 6. The CDR3 here is CASSLEAGRGDTQYF. The CDR3 nucleotides read TGTGCCAGCAGCTTAGAAGCGGGGAGGGGAGATACGCAGTATTTT.

Only a few counts were recorded for this clone. The chain recombines TRBV4-3 with TRBJ1-6, with 8 bases lining up with TRBD1. Germline loops: CDR1 LGHNA, CDR2 YSLEER. The CDR3 covers 15 residues. Trimming took 4 bases from V and 7 from J; bases not matched to a gene: 6. The CDR3 DNA sequence: TGCGCCAGCAGCCGAGACAGGGGCGAAAATTCACCCCTCCACTTT. Amino acid sequence: CASSRDRGENSPLHF.

V gene TRBV28 combines with J gene TRBJ1-6; D gene ambiguous. Germline CDR1 MDHEN, CDR2 SYDVKM. The ends were cut back, 2 bases at V and 3 bases at J, with 5 bases in the middle. The CDR3 has 14 amino acids. The CDR3 DNA sequence: TGTGCCAGCAGTTTAAGCCGCTATAATTCACCCCTCCACTTT. It translates to CASSLSRYNSPLHF.

The chain carries TRBV4-3 and TRBJ1-2; a weak D match, TRBD1 (5 bases). The CDR3 runs to 16 residues. V lost 0 bases and J lost 4, with 15 bases in between. Germline V CDR1 and CDR2: LGHNA, YSLEER. The CDR3: CASSQDRAVGLYGYTF. The CDR3 DNA sequence: TGCGCCAGCAGCCAAGATCGGGCGGTGGGACTCTATGGCTACACCTTC.

As regards this clone: Mismatch with germline at one junction end may stem from a read error. This chain joins TRBV7-7 and TRBJ1-3; D unclear. The CDR3 is 15 amino acids. Germline CDR1 SSHAT, CDR2 FNYEAQ (reference sequence). The DNA of the CDR3 is TGTGCTAGCAGCTTAGCCCACGGGGCTGGAAACACCATATATTTT. Its protein product is CASSLAHGAGNTIYF.

Comments on this clone: Within the sample, other DNA sequences also encode this same CDR3. V and J are TRBV7-2 and TRBJ2-7; TRBD2 matches at 14 bases. Germline V gene lookup returns CDR1 SGHTA and CDR2 FQGNSA. The CDR3 has 16 amino acids. Trimming removed 4 bases from V and 2 bases from J; junction bases left unmatched: 4. As DNA, the CDR3 is TGTGCCAGCAGCTCGACGACTAGCGGGGGGGCCTACGAGCAGTACTTC. Translating gives CASSSTTSGGAYEQYF.

The V gene is TRBV29-1, the J gene TRBJ1-6; 7 bases match TRBD1. Per germline, CDR1 SQVTM and CDR2 ANQGSEA. The V and J ends lost 7 bases and 6 bases, in that order; junction bases with no gene match: 6. The CDR3 has 13 residues. The CDR3 region is CSAATGPNSPLHF. The CDR3 DNA sequence: TGCAGCGCTGCGACAGGGCCTAATTCACCCCTCCACTTT.